Below, one T cell receptor beta chain is given with its context. Its specificity is not known. V was clipped by 4 bases and J by 0 bases, with 6 bases between them. The CDR3 extends over 14 amino acids. Germline V gene lookup returns CDR1 SGHVS and CDR2 FQNEAQ. This record comes from a study of OX40 agonist ivuxolimab in advanced cancers. Study-level background: Partial responses, seen in three patients, involved one hepatocellular carcinoma and two cutaneous melanomas. Study conclusions and caveats: CD8+ T cells (on average) carried more expanded clones than CD4+ T cells.

Autoimmune disease history or systemic immunosuppression was exclusionary. Assay: immunoSEQ multiplex PCR; the TCRdb copy retains only in-frame clones and omits some. The sample has about 77,000 clones, approximately 86% seen once; the top ten hold approximately 0.73%. The material sequenced was CD4+ or CD8+ T cells sorted from blood, taken in a trial of the OX40 agonist ivuxolimab. The rearrangement links TRBV7-8 to TRBJ2-2, with no clear D. The TCR comes from an adult with an advanced solid tumor such as melanoma, head and neck, liver or kidney cancer. CDR3 amino acids: CASSWGPNTGELFF. CDR3 in DNA: TGTGCCAGCAGCTGGGGTCCGAACACCGGGGAGCTGTTTTTT.